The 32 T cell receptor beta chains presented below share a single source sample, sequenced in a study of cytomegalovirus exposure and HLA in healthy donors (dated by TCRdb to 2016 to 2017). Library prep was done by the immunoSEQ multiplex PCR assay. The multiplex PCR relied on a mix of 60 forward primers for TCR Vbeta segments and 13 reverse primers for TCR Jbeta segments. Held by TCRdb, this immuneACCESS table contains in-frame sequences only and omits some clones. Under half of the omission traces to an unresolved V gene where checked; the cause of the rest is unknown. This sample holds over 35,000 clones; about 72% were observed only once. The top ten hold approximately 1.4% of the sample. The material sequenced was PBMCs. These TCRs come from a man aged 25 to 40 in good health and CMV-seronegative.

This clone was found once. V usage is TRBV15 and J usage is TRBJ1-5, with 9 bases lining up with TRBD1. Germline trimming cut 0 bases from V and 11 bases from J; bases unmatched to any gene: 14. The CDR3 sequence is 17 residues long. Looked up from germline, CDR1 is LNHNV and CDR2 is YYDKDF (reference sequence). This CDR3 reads CATSREGRGTGLRAQHF. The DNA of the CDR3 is TGTGCCACCAGCAGAGAAGGAAGGGGGACAGGGTTAAGGGCCCAGCATTTT.

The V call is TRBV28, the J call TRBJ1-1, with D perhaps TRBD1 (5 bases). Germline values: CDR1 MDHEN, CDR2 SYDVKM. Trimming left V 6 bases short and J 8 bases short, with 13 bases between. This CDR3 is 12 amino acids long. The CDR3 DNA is TGTGCCAGCAGAGACAGACACGTCGAAGCTTTCTTT. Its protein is CASRDRHVEAFF.

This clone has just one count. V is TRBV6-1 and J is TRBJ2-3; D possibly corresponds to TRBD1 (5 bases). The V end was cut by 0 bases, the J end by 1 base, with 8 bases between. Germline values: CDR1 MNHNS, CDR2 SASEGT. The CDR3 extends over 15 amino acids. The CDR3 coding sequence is TGTGCCAGCAGTGAAGCGCAGGGCGGCACAGATACGCAGTATTTT. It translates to CASSEAQGGTDTQYF.

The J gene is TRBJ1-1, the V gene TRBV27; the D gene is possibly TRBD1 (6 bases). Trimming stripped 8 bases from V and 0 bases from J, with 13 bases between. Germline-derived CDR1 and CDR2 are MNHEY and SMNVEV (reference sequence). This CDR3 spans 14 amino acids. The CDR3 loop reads CASGTRNLNTEAFF. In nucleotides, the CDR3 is TGTGCCAGCGGGACACGCAATTTGAACACTGAAGCTTTCTTT.

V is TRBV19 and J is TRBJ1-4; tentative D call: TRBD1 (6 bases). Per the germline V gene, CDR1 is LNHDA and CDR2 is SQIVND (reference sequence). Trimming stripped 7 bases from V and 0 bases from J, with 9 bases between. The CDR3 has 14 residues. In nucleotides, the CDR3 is TGTGCCAGTACGCACAGGGCAACTAATGAAAAACTGTTTTTT. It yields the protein CASTHRATNEKLFF.

CDR3 residues: CASSEEAGSSYNEQFF. DNA of the CDR3: TGTGCCAGCAGCGAAGAAGCGGGCAGCTCCTACAATGAGCAGTTCTTC. V gene TRBV7-6 combines with J gene TRBJ2-1; TRBD2 is a possible D gene (6 bases). The germline V and J ends were trimmed by 5 bases and 0 bases, with 14 bases remaining between them. CDR1 and CDR2 (germline): SGHVS, FNYEAQ. This CDR3 contains 16 residues. The full variable domain, rest sourced from reference TRBV7-6 and TRBJ2-1, is GAGVSQSPRYKVTKRGQDVALRCDPISGHVSLYWYRQALGQGPEFLTYFNYEAQQDKSGLPNDRFSAERPEGSISTLTIQRTEQRDSAMYRCASSEEAGSSYNEQFFGPGTRLTVL.

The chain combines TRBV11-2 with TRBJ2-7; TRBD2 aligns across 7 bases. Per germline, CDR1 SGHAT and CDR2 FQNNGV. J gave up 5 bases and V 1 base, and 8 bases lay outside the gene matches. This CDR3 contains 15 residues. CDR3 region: CASSLVLGRRDEQYF. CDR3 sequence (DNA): TGTGCCAGCAGCTTAGTGCTCGGGAGGCGGGACGAGCAGTACTTC.

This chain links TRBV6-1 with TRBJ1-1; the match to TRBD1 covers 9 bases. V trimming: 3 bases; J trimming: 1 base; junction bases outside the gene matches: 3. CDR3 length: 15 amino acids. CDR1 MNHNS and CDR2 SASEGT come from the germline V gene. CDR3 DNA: TGTGCCAGCAGTGACCTGACAGGGGGGAACACTGAAGCTTTCTTT. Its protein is CASSDLTGGNTEAFF.

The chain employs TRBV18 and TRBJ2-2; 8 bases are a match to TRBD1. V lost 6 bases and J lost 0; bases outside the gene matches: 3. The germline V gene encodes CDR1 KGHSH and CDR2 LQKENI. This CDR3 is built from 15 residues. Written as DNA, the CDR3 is TGTGCCAGCTCGCTGACAGGGGCGAACACCGGGGAGCTGTTTTTT. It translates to CASSLTGANTGELFF.

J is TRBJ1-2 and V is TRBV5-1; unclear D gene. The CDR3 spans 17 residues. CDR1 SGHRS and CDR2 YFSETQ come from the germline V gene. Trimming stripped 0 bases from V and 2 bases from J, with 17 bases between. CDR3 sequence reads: CASSLEGRRMMNYGYTF. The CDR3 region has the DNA TGCGCCAGCAGCTTGGAAGGACGGAGGATGATGAACTATGGCTACACCTTC.

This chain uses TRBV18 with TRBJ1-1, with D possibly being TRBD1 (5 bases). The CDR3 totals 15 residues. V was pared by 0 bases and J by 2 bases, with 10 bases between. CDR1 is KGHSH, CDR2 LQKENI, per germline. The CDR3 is CASSPPRQLNTEAFF. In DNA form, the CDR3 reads TGTGCCAGCTCACCACCCCGACAGCTAAACACTGAAGCTTTCTTT.

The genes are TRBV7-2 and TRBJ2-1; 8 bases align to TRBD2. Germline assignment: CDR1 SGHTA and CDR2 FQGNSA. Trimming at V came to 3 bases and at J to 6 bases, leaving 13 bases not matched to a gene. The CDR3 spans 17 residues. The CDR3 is CASSLGRVLAGSNEQFF. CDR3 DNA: TGTGCCAGCAGCTTGGGGCGGGTTCTAGCGGGTAGCAATGAGCAGTTCTTC. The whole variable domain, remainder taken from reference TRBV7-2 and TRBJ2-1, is GAGVSQSPSNKVTEKGKDVELRCDPISGHTALYWYRQSLGQGLEFLIYFQGNSAPDKSGLPSDRFSAERTGGSVSTLTIQRTQQEDSAVYLCASSLGRVLAGSNEQFFGPGTRLTVL.

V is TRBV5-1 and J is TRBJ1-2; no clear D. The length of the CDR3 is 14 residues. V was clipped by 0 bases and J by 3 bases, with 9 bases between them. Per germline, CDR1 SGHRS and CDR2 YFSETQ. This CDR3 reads CASSLAWGDYGYTF. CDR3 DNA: TGCGCCAGCAGCTTGGCCTGGGGAGACTATGGCTACACCTTC.

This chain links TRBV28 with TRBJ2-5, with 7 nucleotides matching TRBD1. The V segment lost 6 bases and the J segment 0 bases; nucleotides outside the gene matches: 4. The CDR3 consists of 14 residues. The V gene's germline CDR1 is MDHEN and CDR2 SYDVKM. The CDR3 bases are TGTGCCAGCAGCCGGGACAGAGACCAAGAGACCCAGTACTTC. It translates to CASSRDRDQETQYF.

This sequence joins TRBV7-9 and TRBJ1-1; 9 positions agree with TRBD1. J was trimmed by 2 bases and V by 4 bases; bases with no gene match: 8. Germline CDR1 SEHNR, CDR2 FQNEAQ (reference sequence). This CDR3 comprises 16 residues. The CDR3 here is CASSSTRDRANTEAFF. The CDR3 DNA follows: TGTGCCAGCAGCTCGACCAGGGACAGGGCAAACACTGAAGCTTTCTTT. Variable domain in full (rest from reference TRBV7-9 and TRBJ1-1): DTGVSQNPRHKITKRGQNVTFRCDPISEHNRLYWYRQTLGQGPEFLTYFQNEAQLEKSRLLSDRFSAERPKGSFSTLEIQRTEQGDSAMYLCASSSTRDRANTEAFFGQGTRLTVV.

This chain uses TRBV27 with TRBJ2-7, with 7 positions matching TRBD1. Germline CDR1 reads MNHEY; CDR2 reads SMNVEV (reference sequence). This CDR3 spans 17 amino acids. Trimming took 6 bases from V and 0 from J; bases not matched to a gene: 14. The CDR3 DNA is TGTGCCAGCAGCCACCGGATGGGGACAGTGAGCTCCTACGAGCAGTACTTC. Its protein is CASSHRMGTVSSYEQYF.

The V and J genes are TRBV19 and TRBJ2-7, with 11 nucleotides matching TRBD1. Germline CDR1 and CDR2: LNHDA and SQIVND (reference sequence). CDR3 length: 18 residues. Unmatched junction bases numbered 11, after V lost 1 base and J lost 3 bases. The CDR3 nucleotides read TGTGCCAGTAGTATAGTTACAGTTCCGGGACAGGGGGTCTACGAGCAGTACTTC. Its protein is CASSIVTVPGQGVYEQYF.

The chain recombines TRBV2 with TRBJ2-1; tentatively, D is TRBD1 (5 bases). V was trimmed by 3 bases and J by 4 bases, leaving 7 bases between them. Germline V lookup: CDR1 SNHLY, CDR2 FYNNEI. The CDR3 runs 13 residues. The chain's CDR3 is CASSEQGYNEQFF. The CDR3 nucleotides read TGTGCCAGCAGTGAGCAGGGTTACAATGAGCAGTTCTTC.

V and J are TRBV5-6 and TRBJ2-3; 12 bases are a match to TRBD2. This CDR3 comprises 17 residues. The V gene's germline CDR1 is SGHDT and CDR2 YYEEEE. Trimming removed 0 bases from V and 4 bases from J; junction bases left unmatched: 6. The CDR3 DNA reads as TGTGCCAGCAGCTTGGATCGGACTAGCGGGACCGCAGATACGCAGTATTTT. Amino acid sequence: CASSLDRTSGTADTQYF.

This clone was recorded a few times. CDR3 region: CASSSGTSGSGGPSYEQYF. The CDR3 DNA sequence: TGTGCCAGCAGTTCCGGGACTAGCGGGAGTGGGGGGCCCTCCTACGAGCAGTACTTC. The chain carries TRBV7-2 and TRBJ2-7; TRBD2 matches 14 bases. The germline V gene has CDR1 SGHTA and CDR2 FQGNSA. The CDR3 is made up of 19 amino acids. Unmatched junction bases numbered 13, after V lost 6 bases and J lost 0 bases.

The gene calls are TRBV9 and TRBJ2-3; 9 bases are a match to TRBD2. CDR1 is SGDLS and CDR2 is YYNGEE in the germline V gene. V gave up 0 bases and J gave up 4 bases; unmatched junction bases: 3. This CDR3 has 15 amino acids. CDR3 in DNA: TGTGCCAGCAGCGTAGGAAGCGGGGGGCCAGATACGCAGTATTTT. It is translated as CASSVGSGGPDTQYF.

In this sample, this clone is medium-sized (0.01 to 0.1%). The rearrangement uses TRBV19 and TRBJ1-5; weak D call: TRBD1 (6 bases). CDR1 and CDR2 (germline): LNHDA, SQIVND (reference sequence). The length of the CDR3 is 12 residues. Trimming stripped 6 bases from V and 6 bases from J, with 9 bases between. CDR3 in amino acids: CASRQGTQPQHF. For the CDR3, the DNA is TGTGCCAGTAGACAGGGTACTCAGCCCCAGCATTTT.

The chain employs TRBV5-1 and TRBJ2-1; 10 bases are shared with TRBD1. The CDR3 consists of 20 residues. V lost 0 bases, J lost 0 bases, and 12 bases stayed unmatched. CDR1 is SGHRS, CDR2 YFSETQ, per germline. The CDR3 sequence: CASSLGRWDRGPNSYNEQFF. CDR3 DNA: TGCGCCAGCAGCTTGGGGCGGTGGGACAGGGGCCCTAACTCCTACAATGAGCAGTTCTTC.

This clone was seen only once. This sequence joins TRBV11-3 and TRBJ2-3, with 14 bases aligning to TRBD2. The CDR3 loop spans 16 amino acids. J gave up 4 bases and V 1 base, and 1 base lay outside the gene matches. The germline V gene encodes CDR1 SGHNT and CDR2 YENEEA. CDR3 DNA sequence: TGTGCCAGCAGCTTAGGACTAGCGGGAGGGCCAGATACGCAGTATTTT. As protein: CASSLGLAGGPDTQYF.

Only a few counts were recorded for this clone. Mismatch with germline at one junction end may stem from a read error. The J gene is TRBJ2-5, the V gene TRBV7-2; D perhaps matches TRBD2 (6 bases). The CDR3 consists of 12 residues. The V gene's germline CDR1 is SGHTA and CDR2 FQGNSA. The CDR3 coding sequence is TGTGCCAGCAGTTTAGGGAGGGAGACCCAGTACTTC. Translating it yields CASSLGRETQYF. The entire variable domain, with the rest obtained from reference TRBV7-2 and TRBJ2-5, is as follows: GAGVSQSPSNKVTEKGKDVELRCDPISGHTALYWYRQSLGQGLEFLIYFQGNSAPDKSGLPSDRFSAERTGGSVSTLTIQRTQQEDSAVYLCASSLGRETQYFGPGTRLLVL.

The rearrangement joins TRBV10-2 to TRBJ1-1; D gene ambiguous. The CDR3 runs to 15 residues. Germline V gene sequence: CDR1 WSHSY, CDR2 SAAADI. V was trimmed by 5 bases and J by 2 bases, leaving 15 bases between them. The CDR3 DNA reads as TGCGCCAGCAGTATCCAGGCGTCGCAAAACACTGAAGCTTTCTTT. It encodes CASSIQASQNTEAFF.

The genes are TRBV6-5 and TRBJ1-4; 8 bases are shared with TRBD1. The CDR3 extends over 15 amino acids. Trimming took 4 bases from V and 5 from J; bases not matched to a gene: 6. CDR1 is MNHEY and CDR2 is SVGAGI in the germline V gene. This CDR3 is CASSFMTGENEKLFF. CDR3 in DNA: TGTGCCAGCAGTTTCATGACAGGGGAGAATGAAAAACTGTTTTTT.

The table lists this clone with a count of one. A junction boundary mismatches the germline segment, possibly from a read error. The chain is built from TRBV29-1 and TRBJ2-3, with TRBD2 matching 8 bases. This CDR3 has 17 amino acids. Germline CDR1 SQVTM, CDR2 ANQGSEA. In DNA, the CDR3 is TGCAGCGTTGCTTCTCTCCAGCGGGAGTGGAGCACAGATGCGCAGTATTTT. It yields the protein CSVASLQREWSTDAQYF.

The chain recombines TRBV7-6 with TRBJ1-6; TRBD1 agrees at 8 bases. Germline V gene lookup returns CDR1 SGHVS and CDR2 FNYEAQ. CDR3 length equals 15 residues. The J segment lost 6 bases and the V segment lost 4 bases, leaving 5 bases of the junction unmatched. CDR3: CASSSTGAPNSPLHF. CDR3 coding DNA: TGTGCCAGCAGCTCGACAGGGGCCCCTAATTCACCCCTCCACTTT.

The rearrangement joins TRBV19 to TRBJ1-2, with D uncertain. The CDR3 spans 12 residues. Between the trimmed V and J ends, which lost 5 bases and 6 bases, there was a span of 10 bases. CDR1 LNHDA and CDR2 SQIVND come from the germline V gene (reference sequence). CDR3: CASSARTDGYTF. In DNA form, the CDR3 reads TGTGCCAGTAGTGCCCGGACTGATGGCTACACCTTC. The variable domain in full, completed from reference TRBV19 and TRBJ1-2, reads DGGITQSPKYLFRKEGQNVTLSCEQNLNHDAMYWYRQDPGQGLRLIYYSQIVNDFQKGDIAEGYSVSREKKESFPLTVTSAQKNPTAFYLCASSARTDGYTFGSGTRLTVV.

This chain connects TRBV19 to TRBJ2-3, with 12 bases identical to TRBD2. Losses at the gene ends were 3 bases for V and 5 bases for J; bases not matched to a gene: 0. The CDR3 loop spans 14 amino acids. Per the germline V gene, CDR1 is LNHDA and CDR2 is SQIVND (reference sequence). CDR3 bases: TGTGCCAGTAGTATGGGACTAGCGGGAGATACGCAGTATTTT. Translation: CASSMGLAGDTQYF.

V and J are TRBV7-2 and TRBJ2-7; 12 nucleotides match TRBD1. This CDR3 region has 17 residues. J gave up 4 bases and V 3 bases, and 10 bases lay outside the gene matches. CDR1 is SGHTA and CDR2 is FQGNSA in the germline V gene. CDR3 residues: CASSFTTGTGGVYEQYF. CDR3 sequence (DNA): TGTGCCAGCAGCTTTACAACCGGGACAGGGGGCGTGTACGAGCAGTACTTC. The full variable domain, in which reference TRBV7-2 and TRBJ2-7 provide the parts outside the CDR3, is GAGVSQSPSNKVTEKGKDVELRCDPISGHTALYWYRQSLGQGLEFLIYFQGNSAPDKSGLPSDRFSAERTGGSVSTLTIQRTQQEDSAVYLCASSFTTGTGGVYEQYFGPGTRLTVT.